Presented here are 7 T cell receptor beta chains from one specimen sequenced in a study of OX40 agonist ivuxolimab in advanced cancers. Only in-frame clones appear in the TCRdb table, and some are missing; sequencing was by immunoSEQ multiplex PCR. The table includes over 15,000 clones, 79% detected once. The material sequenced was CD4+ or CD8+ T cells sorted from blood, taken in a trial of the OX40 agonist ivuxolimab. The receptors stem from an adult with an advanced solid tumor such as melanoma, head and neck, liver or kidney cancer.

This chain links TRBV4-3 with TRBJ2-2; D unclear. This CDR3 contains 15 residues. Looked up from germline, CDR1 is LGHNA and CDR2 is YSLEER. V lost 0 bases and J lost 4, with 9 bases in between. The CDR3 sequence is CASSQEWAATGELFF. The CDR3 DNA follows: TGCGCCAGCAGCCAAGAGTGGGCGGCCACCGGGGAGCTGTTTTTT.

There are a few counts of this clone. The V call is TRBV7-6, the J call TRBJ1-1; unclear D gene. The CDR3 is made up of 12 amino acids. CDR1 and CDR2 from the germline V gene are SGHVS and FNYEAQ. V was clipped by 6 bases and J by 0 bases, with 5 bases between them. In DNA, the CDR3 is TGTGCCAGCAGAGGACTGAACACTGAAGCTTTCTTT. It specifies CASRGLNTEAFF.

This clone showed up just once. V gene TRBV14 combines with J gene TRBJ1-1; maybe TRBD1 (6 bases). The germline CDR1 and CDR2 sequences are SGHDN and FVKESK. The CDR3 is made up of 14 amino acids. Trimming took 4 bases from V and 5 from J, leaving 14 bases between them. In nucleotides, the CDR3 is TGTGCCAGCAGCCTAAGGGGGAGAGTGACTGAAGCTTTCTTT. Translation: CASSLRGRVTEAFF.

This rearrangement joins TRBV28 to TRBJ1-5, with 7 bases identical to TRBD1. This CDR3 region has 14 residues. Germline trimming cut 4 bases from V and 2 bases from J; bases unmatched to any gene: 2. Germline values: CDR1 MDHEN, CDR2 SYDVKM. The CDR3 coding sequence is TGTGCCAGCAGTTCCGGGACAGGCAATCAGCCCCAGCATTTT. Protein product: CASSSGTGNQPQHF.

In its sample, this clone was seen a few times. The V call is TRBV6-6, the J call TRBJ2-5; D perhaps matches TRBD2 (6 bases). The ends were cut back, 7 bases at V and 5 bases at J, with 17 bases in the middle. Germline-derived CDR1 and CDR2 are MNHNY and SVGAGI (reference sequence). The CDR3 covers 14 residues. The DNA for the CDR3 is TGTGCCAGCACCCCCCCCGGGGGAGAGGAGACCCAGTACTTC. Protein: CASTPPGGEETQYF.

V gene TRBV7-9 combines with J gene TRBJ1-5, with D possibly TRBD1 on 6 matching bases. Per the germline V gene, CDR1 is SEHNR and CDR2 is FQNEAQ (reference sequence). The CDR3 extends over 14 amino acids. Trimming pared 3 bases from V and 4 bases from J, leaving 10 bases between. CDR3: CASSLDSFNQPQHF. DNA for the CDR3: TGTGCCAGCAGCTTGGACAGCTTTAATCAGCCCCAGCATTTT.

The chain carries TRBV27 and TRBJ1-5; the D is unclear. The V and J ends lost 6 bases and 4 bases respectively, with 7 bases between them. The CDR3 runs to 12 residues. Per germline, CDR1 MNHEY and CDR2 SMNVEV (reference sequence). CDR3: CASRLGNQPQHF. The CDR3, as DNA: TGTGCCAGCAGGTTAGGGAATCAGCCCCAGCATTTT.